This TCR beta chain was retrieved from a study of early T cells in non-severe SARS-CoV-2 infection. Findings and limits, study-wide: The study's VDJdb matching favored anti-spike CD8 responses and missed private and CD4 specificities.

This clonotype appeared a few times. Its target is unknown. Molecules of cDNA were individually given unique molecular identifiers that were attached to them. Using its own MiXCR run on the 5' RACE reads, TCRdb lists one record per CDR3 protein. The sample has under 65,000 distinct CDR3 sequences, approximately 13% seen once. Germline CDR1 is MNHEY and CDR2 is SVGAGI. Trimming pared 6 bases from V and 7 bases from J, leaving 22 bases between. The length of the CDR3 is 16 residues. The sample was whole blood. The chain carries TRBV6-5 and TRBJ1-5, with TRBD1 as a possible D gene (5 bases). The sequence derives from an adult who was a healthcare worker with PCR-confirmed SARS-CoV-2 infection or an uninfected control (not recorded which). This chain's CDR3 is CASRPTTVSRFQPQHF. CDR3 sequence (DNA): TGTGCCAGCAGGCCCACGACAGTTTCTCGGTTCCAGCCCCAGCATTTT.